This TCR beta chain was found in a study of cytomegalovirus exposure and HLA in healthy donors (TCRdb year 2017). A note on the overall study: An earlier analysis of approximately 600 of the donors reported approximately 290 Gb of sequence data and 100 million to 130 million unique TCR beta sequences from roughly 200 million T cells. Roughly 300 gigabases of sequencing data and 91 million or so unique TCR sequences made up an early release that covered approximately 650 HLA-typed donors. Of the 300 to 450 genotyped donors, roughly 80% fell in the genetic ancestry cluster associated with self-reported Caucasian donors. The study aimed to test whether signatures of past pathogen exposure could be identified by cataloging public T cell receptors. The study used immunosequencing to profile the T cell repertoires of approximately 690 subjects and linked those repertoires to cytomegalovirus serostatus. A separate validation cohort of roughly 110 different subjects was used in addition to the roughly 700-subject first cohort. High-throughput TCR immunosequencing, statistical association of individual TCRs with disease status, and machine learning were combined to predict cytomegalovirus infection status. A later analysis re-examined previously published TCR beta repertoires from several hundred donors and added high-resolution HLA genotyping to investigate patterns of TCR occurrence. Rather than using new phenotypic data, the later analysis identified candidate immune exposures from TCR beta sequences and from how often those sequences occurred across donors. An earlier analysis of 587 of the donors applied high-throughput TCR beta sequencing to assess whether each TCR beta V gene segment acted as functional or pseudogenic. Donor age, sex, ethnicity and CMV serostatus were compiled alongside the repertoire data. In a later genetic analysis, genome-wide SNP genotypes for about three fifths of the 666 donors were used, and that subset was treated as a discovery cohort. Every repertoire in the discovery cohort had been generated on one and the same sequencing platform. HLA typing included class I and class II loci at four-digit resolution. The number of typed donors differed by locus: about 620-640 for A, B, C, DRB1 and DQB1; some 540 for DQA1; fewer than 610 for DPA1; and around 490 for DPB1. Because of strong linkage in the cohort, 5 or 6 DR-DQ haplotypes were treated as single units for association and clustering. Across some 400 genotyped donors of the cohort, an average of approximately 200,000 unique TCR beta nucleotide sequences per donor were sequenced, and roughly 17% of those sequences were non-productive.

Overall study outcomes, separate from this receptor: Because counts were too low, roughly 17 rarely observed V segments, including chromosome 9 orphons, were left out of the earlier analysis of several hundred of the donors. In a later analysis, HLA-associated TCR beta chains were found to be more clonally expanded and to have lower generation probabilities than equally common non-associated chains. The cohort was sequenced for TCR beta chains only, and without alpha or paired-chain data the features that could be detected were limited. According to the authors, the approach could potentially be generalized to other disease states and immunological phenotypes. A further reported finding was that TCR beta sequences accurately predicted the HLA-A and HLA-B alleles for most subjects in the first cohort. In vitro tests confirmed that a few of the cytomegalovirus-associated TCR beta chains recognize cytomegalovirus antigens. A cluster of highly shared sequence variants was judged likely to represent a technical artifact of the sequencing pipeline. V-gene and J-gene trimming of TCR beta chains was associated with a missense DCLRE1C variant in a later genetic analysis, and the association was replicated in an independent cohort. Several of the top co-occurrence clusters appeared to be linked to parvovirus B19, influenza, CMV and Epstein-Barr virus, according to a later analysis. Linkage disequilibrium might explain the correlated functional status among segregating V segments, but an unknown experimental factor could not be excluded. Strong co-occurrence of HLA alleles, especially DR and DQ, made assigning TCR associations to individual alleles difficult. In both the original and validation cohorts, the classifier was reported to diagnose cytomegalovirus status with high specificity and sensitivity. Immune exposure information for the cohort was limited to CMV serostatus. In a later analysis, the rate of TCR association differed among HLA loci, with DRB1 alleles having the most associated TCRs and HLA-C alleles having the fewest. Because HLA typing was missing for some donors at each locus, association tests included only the typed subset. The presence/absence analyses assumed that sequencing depth was roughly uniform across donors, and that assumption may not be true. Most TCR sequences were observed very rarely across donors, whereas some public TCRs were present in many individuals. The study listed 150 to 200 TCR beta chains as associated with cytomegalovirus. In a later genetic analysis, fewer N-insertions in productive TCRs were reported among donors in an Asian-associated ancestry cluster than the roughly 710-donor mean. In an earlier analysis of under 600 of the donors, most TCR beta V segments were observed in productive rearrangements about 87% or about 30% of the time, broadly matching IMGT annotations. Specific HLA alleles were associated with more than 15,000 TCR beta sequences at a false discovery rate of 0.05 in a later analysis. Most CMV-associated TCR beta chains appeared to be HLA-restricted in a later analysis, and the HLA associations seemed to be driven largely by CMV exposure.

Of note for this clone: This receptor's antigen is unknown. At one end the junction does not follow the germline gene, possibly because of a read error. Other DNA sequences in the sample encode the same CDR3.

The cohort consisted of 600 to 750 healthy bone marrow donors. At the time of sampling, all cohort members were nominally healthy, though unrecorded immune exposures were likely present. The donor tested CMV seronegative, placing the donor among the 350 to 400 seronegative members of the cohort. Each donor provided a peripheral blood sample, and peripheral blood mononuclear cells were used for TCR beta sequencing. Genomic DNA was extracted from the blood cell samples with the Qiagen DNeasy Blood Extraction Kit. Library construction relied on the immunoSEQ multiplex PCR assay. For the multiplex PCR, a mixture combining 60 forward primers for TCR Vbeta segments and 13 reverse primers for TCR Jbeta segments was used. The CDR3 region of rearranged TCR beta genes was amplified from genomic DNA by a multiplex PCR assay. The Illumina HiSeq System was used to sequence the amplified TCR beta libraries as 87-base-pair reads. In the original analysis: Across the 700 or so repertoires, a later analysis counted 80 million or so unique TCR beta chains, approximately 10 million of which were shared by at least two donors. To remove PCR and sequencing errors, raw reads were error-corrected and collapsed into unique sequences using a nearest-neighbor algorithm that merged closely related sequences. To assign V, D and J gene segments, CDR3 sequences were aligned to IMGT reference sequences. For a sequence to be retained, a match of at least six nucleotides was required to both a V gene segment and a J gene segment. Rearrangements were called productive when the CDR3 lacked stop codons and stayed in frame with V and J; all others were non-productive. Following IMGT convention, CDR3 was defined as the stretch from the second conserved V-encoded cysteine to the conserved J-encoded phenylalanine. The earlier analysis of fewer than 700 of the donors excluded sequences that lacked an unambiguous match to a single V gene segment. In an earlier analysis of 587 of the donors, V segments were called functional above 56.7% productive rearrangements and were called segregating when the between-donor standard deviation exceeded 5%. A statistical classification framework was developed to diagnose cytomegalovirus status using the catalog of TCR beta chain sequences. V and J gene assignment, in a later analysis, came from comparing TCR nucleotide sequences with IMGT/GENE-DB human TR gene sequences. A later analysis assigned CDR3 sequences and most-parsimonious VDJ recombination scenarios with the TCRdist pipeline. In a later analysis, each TCR beta chain was defined by its CDR3 amino acid sequence together with its V-gene family, and reads lacking a unique V-gene family were excluded. A later analysis removed 550 to 700 highly shared, low-generation-probability nucleotide sequences to deal with suspected cross-contamination and a sequencing artifact. In a later analysis, a clonal expansion index was calculated for each public chain from normalized within-repertoire ranks of inferred template counts. A later analysis computed generation probabilities with a VDJ recombination model fitted to out-of-frame rearrangements, and checked the results against IGoR. In a later analysis, hypergeometric tests were used to score TCR-TCR, TCR-HLA and TCR-CMV co-occurrence, with a repertoire-size bias correction applied to TCR pairs. In a later analysis, false discovery rates were estimated by permuting HLA or CMV assignments 20 times. In a later analysis, co-occurring TCRs were grouped using DBSCAN, with TCRdist sequence similarity added in when clustering inside HLA-allele-positive subsets. Repertoires with fewer than 30,000 or more than 120,000 public chains were left out of co-occurrence clustering, as were about five repertoires with anomalous nucleotide sharing. The source is immuneACCESS, and TCRdb retained only in-frame sequences with V and J called. Part of the clones is not carried over; for the studies checked, unresolved V genes explain less than half of this, and the remainder is unexplained. The DNA was the basis for D and trimming; V, J and clone size are from that table. The sample table shows approximately 170,000 clones, and less than 75% are seen once. Around 1.5% of the sample comes from the top ten.

The specimen was PBMCs. This sequence was found in a girl between 5 and 17 years old in good health and CMV-seronegative.

CDR3 protein: CASGLGLTGEAFF. The sequenced DNA: TGTGCTAGTGGTTTGGGGTTGACAGGAGAAGCCTTCTTT. The chain was built from TRBV12-5 and TRBJ1-1; perhaps TRBD1 is the D gene, with 6 bases matching. The germline V gene supplies CDR1 LGHNT and CDR2 FRNRAP. Spanning cysteine to phenylalanine, the CDR3 consists of 13 amino acids. Kept here is only the CDR3 DNA, which spans 39 bases and is read in frame from base 1.